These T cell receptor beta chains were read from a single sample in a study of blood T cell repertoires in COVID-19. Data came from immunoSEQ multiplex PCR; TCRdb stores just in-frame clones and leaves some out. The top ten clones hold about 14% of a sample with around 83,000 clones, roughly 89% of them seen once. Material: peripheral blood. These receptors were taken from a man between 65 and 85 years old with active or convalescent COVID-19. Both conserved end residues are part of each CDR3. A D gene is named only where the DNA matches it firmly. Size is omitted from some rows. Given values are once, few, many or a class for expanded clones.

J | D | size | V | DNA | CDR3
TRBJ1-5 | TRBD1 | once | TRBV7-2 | TGTGCCAGCAGCTTAGGACAGGGACGGAATCAGCCCCAGCATTTT | CASSLGQGRNQPQHF
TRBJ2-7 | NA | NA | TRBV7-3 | TGTGCCAGCAGCTTGGACAGTTCCTACGAGCAGTACTTC | CASSLDSSYEQYF
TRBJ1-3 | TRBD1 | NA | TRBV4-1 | TGCGCCAGCAGCTTACGGGACAGTACTGGAAACACCATATATTTT | CASSLRDSTGNTIYF
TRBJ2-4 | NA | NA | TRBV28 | TGTGCCAGCAGCCCAGACTCTACCCTAGCCAAAAACATTCAGTACTTC | CASSPDSTLAKNIQYF
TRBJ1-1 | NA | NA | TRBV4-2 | TGTGCCAGCAGCCAAGATCTTTTACAGATGAACACTGAAGCTTTCTTT | CASSQDLLQMNTEAFF
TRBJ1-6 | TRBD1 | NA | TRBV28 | TGTGCCAGCACCTCCACAGGGGTTGGGAATTCACCCCTCCACTTT | CASTSTGVGNSPLHF
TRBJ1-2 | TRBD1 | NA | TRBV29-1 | TGCAGCGTCGACCGGTCCGACAGGGCCTATGGCTACACCTTC | CSVDRSDRAYGYTF
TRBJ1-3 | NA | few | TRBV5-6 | TGTGCCAGCAGCTTGATGGGCAGAAACACCATATATTTT | CASSLMGRNTIYF
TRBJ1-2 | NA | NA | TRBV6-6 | TGTGCCAGCAGTACAGCGGAGGGAAGCTATGGCTACACCTTC | CASSTAEGSYGYTF
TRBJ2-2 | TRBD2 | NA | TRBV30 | TGTGCCTGGAGCTCGTCCCCGGGACTAGCGGGACCTACGAACACCGGGGAGCTGTTTTTT | CAWSSSPGLAGPTNTGELFF
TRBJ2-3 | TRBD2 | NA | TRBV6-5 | TGTGCCAGCAGTTACTTCCGGACTAGCGGCCCAGATACGCAGTATTTT | CASSYFRTSGPDTQYF
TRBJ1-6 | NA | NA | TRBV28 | TGTGCCAGCAGTCCTCCCGGGAGGGGAAATTCACCCCTCCACTTT | CASSPPGRGNSPLHF
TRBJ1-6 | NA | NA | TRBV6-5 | TGTGCCAGCAGTTACTCGCTCACGGTTAATTCACCCCTCCACTTT | CASSYSLTVNSPLHF
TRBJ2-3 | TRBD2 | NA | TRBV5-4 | TGTGCCAGCAGCCTTGAAGCGGGATTTAGCACAGATACGCAGTATTTT | CASSLEAGFSTDTQYF
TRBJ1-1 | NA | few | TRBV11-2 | TGTGCCAGCAGATGGGGCTTCCAGAACACTGAAGCTTTCTTT | CASRWGFQNTEAFF
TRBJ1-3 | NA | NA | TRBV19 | TGTGCCACCAAGACAGACTTATACTCTGGAAACACCATATATTTT | CATKTDLYSGNTIYF
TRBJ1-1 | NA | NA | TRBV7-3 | TGTGCCAGCAGCTTACCGGGACTTCCCGAAGCTTTCTTT | CASSLPGLPEAFF
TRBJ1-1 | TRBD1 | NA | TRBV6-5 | TGTGCCAGCAGTTACGGAGGGGGCCCGGGAGCTTTCTTT | CASSYGGGPGAFF
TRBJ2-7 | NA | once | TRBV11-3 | TGTGCCAGCAGCTTAGGACGGGACTACGAGCAGTACTTC | CASSLGRDYEQYF
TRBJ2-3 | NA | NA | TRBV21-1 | TGTGCCAGCAGCAAGCTGAAAACGGGGACAGGGGTCACAGATACGCAGTATTTT | CASSKLKTGTGVTDTQYF
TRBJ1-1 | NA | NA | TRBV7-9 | TGTGCCAGCAGCTTAAATGGATGGAGGAACACTGAAGCTTTCTTT | CASSLNGWRNTEAFF
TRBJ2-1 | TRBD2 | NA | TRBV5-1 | TGCGCCAGCAGCTCCGGGCTAGCGGTTTACAATGAGCAGTTCTTC | CASSSGLAVYNEQFF